The 17 T cell receptor beta chains below all came from one sample that was sequenced in a study of cytotoxic CD8 clonotypes in ibrutinib-treated CLL. Clones were read by immunoSEQ multiplex PCR, and TCRdb kept only the in-frame ones, dropping some. The data show around 150,000 clones, roughly 86% seen once. Sequences were derived from PBMCs, sampled after 12 months of ibrutinib treatment. These receptors were taken from a human donor with chronic lymphocytic leukemia.

This chain joins TRBV27 and TRBJ2-7, with D possibly called TRBD1 or TRBD2 (5 bases each). Germline values: CDR1 MNHEY, CDR2 SMNVEV (reference sequence). The germline V and J ends were trimmed by 5 bases and 6 bases, with 17 bases remaining between them. The CDR3 loop spans 14 amino acids. CDR3 loop: CASSPATRGGEQYF. DNA of the CDR3: TGTGCCAGCAGTCCAGCGACTCGGGGCGGCGAGCAGTACTTC.

The gene calls are TRBV7-2 and TRBJ1-2, with D unclear. The V end was cut by 1 base, the J end by 2 bases, with 8 bases between. CDR1 and CDR2 (germline): SGHTA, FQGNSA. The CDR3 loop spans 14 amino acids. DNA of the CDR3: TGTGCCAGCAGCTTAGTCATAGGGAACTATGGCTACACCTTC. Protein product: CASSLVIGNYGYTF. Together with reference TRBV7-2 and TRBJ1-2, the CDR3 gives the full variable domain: GAGVSQSPSNKVTEKGKDVELRCDPISGHTALYWYRQSLGQGLEFLIYFQGNSAPDKSGLPSDRFSAERTGGSVSTLTIQRTQQEDSAVYLCASSLVIGNYGYTFGSGTRLTVV.

The gene calls are TRBV5-8 and TRBJ1-1; D gene uncertain. This CDR3 region has 11 residues. In germline, CDR1 is SGHTS, CDR2 YDEGEE. V was clipped by 7 bases and J by 5 bases, with 9 bases between them. The DNA for the CDR3 is TGTGCCAGCTCCCGTTTAACTGAAGCTTTCTTT. It yields the protein CASSRLTEAFF.

The chain carries TRBV2 and TRBJ2-5, with unresolved D. CDR3 length: 10 amino acids. Trimming cost V 6 bases and J 5 bases, with 4 bases left between them. CDR1 and CDR2 from the germline V gene are SNHLY and FYNNEI. CDR3 bases: TGTGCCAGCAGCTTCGAGACCCAGTACTTC. Its protein product is CASSFETQYF.

The DNA for the CDR3 is TGTGCCAGCAGTTACGGGGGGACAGGGAAGGCAGATACGCAGTATTTT. Protein product: CASSYGGTGKADTQYF. J is TRBJ2-3 and V is TRBV6-5, with TRBD1 identical over 9 bases. Per germline, CDR1 MNHEY and CDR2 SVGAGI. After removal of 2 bases from V and 4 bases from J, the junction contained 7 bases not matched to a gene. CDR3 length: 16 amino acids.

The V gene is TRBV7-2, the J gene TRBJ2-1; the D gene is possibly TRBD2 (6 bases). This CDR3 region has 12 residues. CDR1 is SGHTA, CDR2 FQGNSA, per germline. V was clipped by 5 bases and J by 14 bases, with 16 bases between them. In nucleotides, the CDR3 is TGTGCCAGCAGCATTCCCGGGACTCCGAAGTTCTTC. Its protein product is CASSIPGTPKFF.

V and J are TRBV27 and TRBJ1-2, with 7 positions matching TRBD1. The V and J ends lost 3 bases and 3 bases, in that order; junction bases with no gene match: 13. Germline assignment: CDR1 MNHEY and CDR2 SMNVEV (reference sequence). The CDR3 is 17 amino acids. CDR3 sequence: CASSLVTPGGGHYGYTF. The CDR3 DNA is TGTGCCAGCAGTTTGGTCACCCCAGGGGGGGGGCACTATGGCTACACCTTC.

This chain joins TRBV2 and TRBJ1-5; no definite D call. Germline CDR1 SNHLY, CDR2 FYNNEI. V gave up 1 base and J gave up 3 bases, with 7 bases separating them. The CDR3 consists of 14 residues. The CDR3 spells CASSEGRSNQPQHF. The CDR3, as DNA: TGTGCCAGCAGTGAAGGCAGGTCCAATCAGCCCCAGCATTTT.

The chain combines TRBV27 with TRBJ1-5, with a possible D match to TRBD1 (5 bases). Deletions cut 3 bases from V and 2 bases from J, with 11 bases between. Germline lookup yields CDR1 MNHEY and CDR2 SMNVEV (reference sequence). The CDR3 contains 15 residues. The CDR3 is CASSFSQGRNQPQHF. CDR3 DNA: TGTGCCAGCAGTTTTAGCCAGGGACGCAATCAGCCCCAGCATTTT.

There are a few counts of this clone. The chain recombines TRBV4-3 with TRBJ2-2; 14 bases fit TRBD2. The CDR3 is made up of 18 amino acids. V lost 4 bases and J lost 4; bases outside the gene matches: 8. Germline values: CDR1 LGHNA, CDR2 YSLEER. CDR3 residues: CASSRGLAGGPATGELFF. Written as DNA, the CDR3 is TGCGCCAGCAGCCGAGGACTAGCGGGGGGCCCTGCCACCGGGGAGCTGTTTTTT.

Comment on this clone: At one end, the junction sequence differs from germline, possibly due to a read error. This chain uses TRBV10-1 with TRBJ1-1, with D uncertain. This CDR3 contains 17 residues. Germline V gives CDR1 WNHNN, CDR2 SYGVQD (reference sequence). CDR3 in DNA: TGCGCCAGCAGTGATTGCTACCCCGGCGGACTGAACTCTGAAGCTTTCTTT. Its translation is CASSDCYPGGLNSEAFF.

The chain is built from TRBV6-1 and TRBJ2-5, with TRBD2 identical over 7 bases. V shed 11 bases, J shed 5 bases, and the junction held 11 bases outside the gene matches. This CDR3 is built from 13 residues. Germline lookup yields CDR1 MNHNS and CDR2 SASEGT. The CDR3 bases are TGTGCCGGGTGGGGGGGAGACTCCGAGACCCAGTACTTC. Translated, it gives CAGWGGDSETQYF.

The V call is TRBV28, the J call TRBJ2-1; 11 bases align to TRBD2. Germline loops: CDR1 MDHEN, CDR2 SYDVKM. Losses at the gene ends were 3 bases for V and 5 bases for J; bases not matched to a gene: 9. The CDR3 runs 17 residues. The CDR3 sequence is CASSFRLRLAGNNEQFF. In DNA, the CDR3 is TGTGCCAGCAGTTTTCGCCTTAGACTAGCGGGGAACAATGAGCAGTTCTTC.

This sequence joins TRBV7-2 and TRBJ2-4, with 12 bases matching TRBD1. The CDR3 totals 19 residues. With V trimmed by 5 bases and J by 1 base, 12 bases remained unmatched. From germline, CDR1 is SGHTA and CDR2 FQGNSA. CDR3 bases: TGTGCCAGCAGCCCTAGAGGGGGACAGGGGGCTAGCGCCAAAAACATTCAGTACTTC. Its protein product is CASSPRGGQGASAKNIQYF.

The rearrangement links TRBV19 to TRBJ2-2; the match to TRBD1 covers 7 bases. This CDR3 has 14 amino acids. Trimming cost V 8 bases and J 0 bases; bases outside gene matches: 3. Germline loops: CDR1 LNHDA, CDR2 SQIVND (reference sequence). CDR3 nucleotides: TGTGCCAGTTCTACAGGGGCGAACACCGGGGAGCTGTTTTTT. Encoded protein: CASSTGANTGELFF.

The rearrangement joins TRBV11-2 to TRBJ1-6; D gene unclear. Trimming took 5 bases from V and 7 from J, leaving 12 bases between them. CDR3 length: 14 residues. Germline CDR1 and CDR2: SGHAT and FQNNGV. In DNA, the CDR3 is TGTGCCAGCAGCCCCCGACTGGGCAATTCACCCCTCCACTTT. This encodes CASSPRLGNSPLHF.

V is TRBV30 and J is TRBJ2-7; D remains ambiguous. CDR1 GTSNPN and CDR2 SVGIG come from the germline V gene (reference sequence). V was clipped by 0 bases and J by 5 bases, with 2 bases between them. The length of the CDR3 is 10 residues. The CDR3 reads CAWSVNEQYF. The CDR3 DNA is TGTGCCTGGAGTGTTAACGAGCAGTACTTC.